This paragraph reports one T cell receptor beta chain. What it binds is unknown. This record comes from a study of cytomegalovirus exposure and HLA in healthy donors. The overall study: From donors who were HLA-typed, an early data release held 80 million to 95 million unique TCRs. Findings and limits, study-wide: Despite most TCR sequences being rare, some public TCRs occurred in many donors. Investigators reported approximately 150 TCR beta chains as tied to cytomegalovirus. Prediction of most subjects' HLA-A and HLA-B alleles by TCR beta sequences was reportedly accurate.

The PCR contained 60 Vbeta and 13 Jbeta primers. Only in-frame clones appear in the TCRdb table, and some are missing; sequencing was by immunoSEQ multiplex PCR. The table has fewer than 130,000 clones, about three quarters seen once. Between the trimmed V and J ends, which lost 4 bases and 5 bases, there was a span of 13 bases. Germline assignment: CDR1 MRHNA and CDR2 SNTAGT. The CDR3 spans 14 residues. Sequenced input: PBMCs. The chain couples TRBV6-4 to TRBJ2-3; the D gene is possibly TRBD2 (6 bases). This clonotype was sampled from a woman between 55 and 75 years old in good health and CMV-seropositive. CDR3 sequence: CASSVSAGRDTQYF. The CDR3 nucleotides read TGTGCCAGCAGTGTCTCGGCGGGACGAGATACGCAGTATTTT.